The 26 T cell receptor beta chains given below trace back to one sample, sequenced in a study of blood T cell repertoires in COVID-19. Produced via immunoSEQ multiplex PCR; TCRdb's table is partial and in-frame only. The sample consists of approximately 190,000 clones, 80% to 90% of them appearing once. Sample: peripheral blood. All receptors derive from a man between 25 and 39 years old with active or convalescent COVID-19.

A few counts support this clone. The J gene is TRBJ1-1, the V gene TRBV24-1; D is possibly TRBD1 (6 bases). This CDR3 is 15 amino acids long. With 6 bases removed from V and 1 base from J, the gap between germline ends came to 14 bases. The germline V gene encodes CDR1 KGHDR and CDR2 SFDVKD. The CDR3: CATSRGYWANTEAFF. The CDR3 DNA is TGTGCCACCAGTAGGGGGTACTGGGCGAACACTGAAGCTTTCTTT.

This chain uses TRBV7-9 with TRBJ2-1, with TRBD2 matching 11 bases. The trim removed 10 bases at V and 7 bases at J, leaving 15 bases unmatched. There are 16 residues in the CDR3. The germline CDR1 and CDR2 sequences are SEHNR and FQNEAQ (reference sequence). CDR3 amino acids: CAIPPPTSGRGNEQFF. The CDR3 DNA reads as TGTGCCATCCCCCCTCCCACTAGCGGGAGAGGTAATGAGCAGTTCTTC. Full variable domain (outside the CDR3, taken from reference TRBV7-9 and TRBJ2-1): DTGVSQNPRHKITKRGQNVTFRCDPISEHNRLYWYRQTLGQGPEFLTYFQNEAQLEKSRLLSDRFSAERPKGSFSTLEIQRTEQGDSAMYLCAIPPPTSGRGNEQFFGPGTRLTVL.

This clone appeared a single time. The CDR3 region is CASSGTGGSGNTIYF. The CDR3 coding sequence is TGTGCCAGCAGTGGAACAGGGGGCTCTGGAAACACCATATATTTT. V is TRBV2 and J is TRBJ1-3; TRBD1 agrees at 8 bases. Germline V gene sequence: CDR1 SNHLY, CDR2 FYNNEI. The CDR3 spans 15 residues. Trimming took 4 bases from V and 0 from J; bases not matched to a gene: 2.

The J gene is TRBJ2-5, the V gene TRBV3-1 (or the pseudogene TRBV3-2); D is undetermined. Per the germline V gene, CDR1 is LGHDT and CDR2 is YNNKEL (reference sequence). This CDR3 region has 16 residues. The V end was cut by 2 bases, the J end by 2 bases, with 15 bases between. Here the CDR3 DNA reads TGTGCCAGCAGCCAATCCTCCGCGGCACCACAAGAGACCCAGTACTTC. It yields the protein CASSQSSAAPQETQYF.

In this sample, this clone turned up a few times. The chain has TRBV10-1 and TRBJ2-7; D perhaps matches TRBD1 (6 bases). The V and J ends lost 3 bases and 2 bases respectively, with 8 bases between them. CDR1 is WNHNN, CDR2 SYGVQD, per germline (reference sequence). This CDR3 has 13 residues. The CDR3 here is CASSENRAYEQYF. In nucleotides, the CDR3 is TGCGCCAGCAGTGAAAACAGGGCCTACGAGCAGTACTTC.

The CDR3 region has the DNA TGTGCCTGGAGTGTAATGCCGGGCAGGGGACCGGCTGGCTACACCTTC. The encoded protein is CAWSVMPGRGPAGYTF. The chain has TRBV30 and TRBJ1-2, with D perhaps TRBD1 (6 bases). The V end lost 0 bases, the J end lost 7 bases, and 21 bases lay between the germline ends. Germline CDR1 and CDR2: GTSNPN and SVGIG (reference sequence). The CDR3 is made up of 16 amino acids. Complete variable domain (other parts from reference TRBV30 and TRBJ1-2): SQTIHQWPATLVQPVGSPLSLECTVEGTSNPNLYWYRQAAGRGLQLLFYSVGIGQISSEVPQNLSASRPQDRQFILSSKKLLLSDSGFYLCAWSVMPGRGPAGYTFGSGTRLTVV.

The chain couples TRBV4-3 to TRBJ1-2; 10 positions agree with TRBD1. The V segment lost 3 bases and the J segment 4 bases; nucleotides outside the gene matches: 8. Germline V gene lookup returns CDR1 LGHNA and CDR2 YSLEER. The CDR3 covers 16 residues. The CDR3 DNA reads TGCGCCAGCAGCCAGGGGGGACAGGGGAAGATCTATGGCTACACCTTC. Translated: CASSQGGQGKIYGYTF.

The CDR3 region is CAWSYLGGRANEKLFF. The CDR3 coding sequence is TGTGCCTGGAGTTACCTCGGGGGACGCGCTAATGAAAAACTGTTTTTT. This chain connects TRBV30 to TRBJ1-4, with D perhaps matching TRBD1 (5 bases). There are 16 residues in the CDR3. From germline, CDR1 is GTSNPN and CDR2 SVGIG (reference sequence). The germline V and J ends were trimmed by 2 bases and 3 bases, with 16 bases remaining between them.

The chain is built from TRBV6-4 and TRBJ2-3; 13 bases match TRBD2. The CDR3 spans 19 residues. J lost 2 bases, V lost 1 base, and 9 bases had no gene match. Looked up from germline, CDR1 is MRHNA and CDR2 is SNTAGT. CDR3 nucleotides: TGTGCCAGCAGTGACTTCCTACTAGCGGGGGGGCCGGACACAGATACGCAGTATTTT. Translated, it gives CASSDFLLAGGPDTDTQYF.

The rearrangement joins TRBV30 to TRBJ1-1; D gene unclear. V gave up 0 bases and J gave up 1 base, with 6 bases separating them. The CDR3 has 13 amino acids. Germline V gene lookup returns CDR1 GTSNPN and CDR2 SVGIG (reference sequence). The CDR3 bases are TGTGCCTGGAGTGTACTGCCGAACACTGAAGCTTTCTTT. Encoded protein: CAWSVLPNTEAFF.

CDR3 loop: CASSLSDEQFF. The CDR3 DNA follows: TGTGCCAGCAGTTTAAGCGATGAGCAGTTCTTC. This sequence joins TRBV12-3 or TRBV12-4 and TRBJ2-1, with D unresolved. The CDR3 extends over 11 amino acids. V was shortened by 2 bases and J by 8 bases, with 4 bases between the two germline ends.

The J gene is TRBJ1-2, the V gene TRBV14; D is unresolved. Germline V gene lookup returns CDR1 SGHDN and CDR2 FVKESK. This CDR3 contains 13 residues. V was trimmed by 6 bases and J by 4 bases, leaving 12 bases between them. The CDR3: CASSGGLAYGYTF. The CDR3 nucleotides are TGTGCCAGCAGTGGAGGACTGGCCTATGGCTACACCTTC.

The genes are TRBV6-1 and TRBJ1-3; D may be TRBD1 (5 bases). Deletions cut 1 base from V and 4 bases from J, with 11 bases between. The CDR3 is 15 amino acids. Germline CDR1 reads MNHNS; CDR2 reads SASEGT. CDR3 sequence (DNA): TGTGCCAGCAGTGAAGGCAGGGTCAAAGGAAACACCATATATTTT. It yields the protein CASSEGRVKGNTIYF.

The CDR3 DNA sequence: TGTGCCACCATGGACAGGGACTACGAGCAGTACTTC. It is translated as CATMDRDYEQYF. The V call is TRBV24-1, the J call TRBJ2-7, with 8 bases identical to TRBD1. The CDR3 length is 12 residues. Germline CDR1 and CDR2: KGHDR and SFDVKD. Losses at the gene ends were 8 bases for V and 3 bases for J; bases not matched to a gene: 2.

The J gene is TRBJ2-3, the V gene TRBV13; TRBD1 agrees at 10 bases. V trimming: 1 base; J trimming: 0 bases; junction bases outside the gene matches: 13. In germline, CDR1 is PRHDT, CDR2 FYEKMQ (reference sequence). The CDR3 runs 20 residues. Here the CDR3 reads CASSLDSRFGTGDSTDTQYF. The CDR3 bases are TGTGCCAGCAGCTTAGATAGTCGCTTCGGGACAGGGGATAGCACAGATACGCAGTATTTT. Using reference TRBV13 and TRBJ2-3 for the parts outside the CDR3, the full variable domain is AAGVIQSPRHLIKEKRETATLKCYPIPRHDTVYWYQQGPGQDPQFLISFYEKMQSDKGSIPDRFSAQQFSDYHSELNMSSLELGDSALYFCASSLDSRFGTGDSTDTQYFGPGTRLTVL.

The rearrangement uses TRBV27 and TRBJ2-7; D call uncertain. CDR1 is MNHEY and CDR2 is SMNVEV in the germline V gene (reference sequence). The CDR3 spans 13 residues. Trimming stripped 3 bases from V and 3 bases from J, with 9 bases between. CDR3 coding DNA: TGTGCCAGCAGTTTGTCAGGAAACTACGAGCAGTACTTC. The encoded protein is CASSLSGNYEQYF.

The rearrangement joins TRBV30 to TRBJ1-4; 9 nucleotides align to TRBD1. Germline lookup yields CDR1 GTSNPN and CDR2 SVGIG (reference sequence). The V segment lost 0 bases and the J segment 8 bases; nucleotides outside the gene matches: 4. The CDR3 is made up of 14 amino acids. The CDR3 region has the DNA TGTGCCTGGAGTGTGGGACAGGGAAGGGAAAAACTGTTTTTT. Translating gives CAWSVGQGREKLFF.

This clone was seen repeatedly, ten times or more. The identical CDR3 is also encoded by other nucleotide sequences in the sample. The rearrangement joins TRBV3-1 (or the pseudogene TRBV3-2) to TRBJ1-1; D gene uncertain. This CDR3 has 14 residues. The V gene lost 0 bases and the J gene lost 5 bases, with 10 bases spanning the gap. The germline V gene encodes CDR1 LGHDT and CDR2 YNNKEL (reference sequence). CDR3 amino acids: CASSQDDGGTEAFF. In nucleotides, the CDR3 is TGTGCCAGCAGCCAAGATGACGGAGGGACTGAAGCTTTCTTT.

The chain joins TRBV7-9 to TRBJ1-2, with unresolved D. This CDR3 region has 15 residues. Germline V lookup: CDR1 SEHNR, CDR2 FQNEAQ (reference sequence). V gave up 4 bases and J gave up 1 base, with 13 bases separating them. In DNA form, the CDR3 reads TGTGCCAGCAGCTCCCCCTGGACTCTTAACTATGGCTACACCTTC. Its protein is CASSSPWTLNYGYTF.

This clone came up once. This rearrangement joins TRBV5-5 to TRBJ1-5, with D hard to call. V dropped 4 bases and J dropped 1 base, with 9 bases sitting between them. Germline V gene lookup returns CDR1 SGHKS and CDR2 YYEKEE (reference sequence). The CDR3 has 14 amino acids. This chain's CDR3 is CASSLTESNQPQHF. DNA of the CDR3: TGTGCCAGCAGCCTAACAGAGAGCAATCAGCCCCAGCATTTT. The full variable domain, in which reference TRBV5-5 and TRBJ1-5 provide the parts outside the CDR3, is DAGVTQSPTHLIKTRGQQVTLRCSPISGHKSVSWYQQVLGQGPQFIFQYYEKEERGRGNFPDRFSARQFPNYSSELNVNALLLGDSALYLCASSLTESNQPQHFGDGTRLSIL.

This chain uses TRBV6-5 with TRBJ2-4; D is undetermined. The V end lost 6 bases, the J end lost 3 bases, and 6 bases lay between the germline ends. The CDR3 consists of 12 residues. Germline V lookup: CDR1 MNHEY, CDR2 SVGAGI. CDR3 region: CASSPNKNIQYF. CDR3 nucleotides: TGTGCCAGCAGCCCCAACAAAAACATTCAGTACTTC.

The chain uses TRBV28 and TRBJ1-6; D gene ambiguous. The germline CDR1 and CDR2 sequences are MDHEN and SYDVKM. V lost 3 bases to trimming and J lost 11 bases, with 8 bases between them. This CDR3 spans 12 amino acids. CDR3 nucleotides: TGTGCCAGCAGTTTTGGGGAGACACCCCTCCACTTT. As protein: CASSFGETPLHF.

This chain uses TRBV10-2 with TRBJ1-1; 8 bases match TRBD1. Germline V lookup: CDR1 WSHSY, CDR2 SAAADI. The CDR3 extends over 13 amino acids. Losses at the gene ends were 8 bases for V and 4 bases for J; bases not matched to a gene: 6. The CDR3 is CASRQGRGTEAFF. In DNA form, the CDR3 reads TGCGCCAGCCGACAGGGGAGGGGCACTGAAGCTTTCTTT.

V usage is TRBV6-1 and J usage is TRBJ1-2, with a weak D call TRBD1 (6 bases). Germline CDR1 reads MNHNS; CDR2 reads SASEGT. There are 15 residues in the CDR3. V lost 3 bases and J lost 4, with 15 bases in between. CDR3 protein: CASSDKQGTSYGYTF. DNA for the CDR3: TGTGCCAGCAGTGACAAACAGGGAACAAGCTATGGCTACACCTTC.

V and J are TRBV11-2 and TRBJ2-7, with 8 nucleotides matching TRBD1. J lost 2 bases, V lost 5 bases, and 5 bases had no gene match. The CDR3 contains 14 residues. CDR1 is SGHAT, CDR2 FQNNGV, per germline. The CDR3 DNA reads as TGTGCCAGCAGCCTACAGGGGGGCACCTACGAGCAGTACGTC. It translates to CASSLQGGTYEQYV.

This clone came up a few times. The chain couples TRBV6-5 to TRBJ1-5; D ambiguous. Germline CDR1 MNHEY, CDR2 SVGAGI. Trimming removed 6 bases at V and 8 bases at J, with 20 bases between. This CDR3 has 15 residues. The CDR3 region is CASRVGPAGGEPQHF. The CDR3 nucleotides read TGTGCCAGCAGGGTCGGGCCCGCGGGCGGAGAGCCCCAGCATTTT.